The T cell receptor (beta chain) under discussion was sequenced for a study of blood T cell repertoires in COVID-19. The wider study: From the United States, Italy and Spain came samples of acute and convalescent COVID-19.

In germline, CDR1 is SGHRS, CDR2 YFSETQ. The CDR3 has 15 residues. Trimming at V came to 4 bases and at J to 2 bases, leaving 4 bases not matched to a gene. As processed by the authors: The authors estimated nucleated cell counts from reference gene primer amplification. Method: immunoSEQ multiplex PCR; TCRdb's copy keeps in-frame clones and lacks some. The DNA was the basis for D and trimming; V, J and clone size are from that table. The sample lists 40,000 to 55,000 clones; about 80% were seen once. The rearrangement joins TRBV5-1 to TRBJ2-3; 10 bases line up with TRBD1. Source material: peripheral blood. This receptor was taken from a man in his 70s with acute or convalescent COVID-19. The CDR3 DNA reads TGCGCCAGCAGCAGACAGGGGGCAAACACAGATACGCAGTATTTT. Protein product: CASSRQGANTDTQYF.